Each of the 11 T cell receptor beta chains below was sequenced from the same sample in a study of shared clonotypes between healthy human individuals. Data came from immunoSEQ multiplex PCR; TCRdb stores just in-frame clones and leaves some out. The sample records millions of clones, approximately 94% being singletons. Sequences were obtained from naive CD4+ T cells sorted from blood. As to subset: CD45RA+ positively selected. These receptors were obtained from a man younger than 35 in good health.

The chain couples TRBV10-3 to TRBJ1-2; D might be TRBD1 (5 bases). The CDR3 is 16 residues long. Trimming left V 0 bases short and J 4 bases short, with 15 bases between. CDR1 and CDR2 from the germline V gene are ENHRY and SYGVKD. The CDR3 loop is CAISESIGAYSYGYTF. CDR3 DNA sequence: TGTGCCATCAGTGAGTCTATCGGGGCCTACAGCTATGGCTACACCTTC.

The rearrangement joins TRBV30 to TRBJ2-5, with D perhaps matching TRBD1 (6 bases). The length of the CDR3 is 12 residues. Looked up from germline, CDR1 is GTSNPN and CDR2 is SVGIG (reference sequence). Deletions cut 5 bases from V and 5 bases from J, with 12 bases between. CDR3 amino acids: CAWSGVRETQYF. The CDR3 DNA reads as TGTGCCTGGTCAGGGGTTCGGGAGACCCAGTACTTC.

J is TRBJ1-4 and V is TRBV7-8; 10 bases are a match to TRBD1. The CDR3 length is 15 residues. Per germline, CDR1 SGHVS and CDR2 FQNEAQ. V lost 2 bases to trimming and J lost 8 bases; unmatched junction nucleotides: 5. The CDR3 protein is CASSLPGQGREKLFF. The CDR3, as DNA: TGTGCCAGCAGCTTACCGGGACAGGGGAGGGAAAAACTGTTTTTT.

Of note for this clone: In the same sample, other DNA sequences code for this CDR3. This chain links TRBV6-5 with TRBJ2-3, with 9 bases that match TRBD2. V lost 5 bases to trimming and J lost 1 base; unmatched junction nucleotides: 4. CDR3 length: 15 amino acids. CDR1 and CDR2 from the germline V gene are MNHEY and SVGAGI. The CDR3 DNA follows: TGTGCCAGCAGTCGGCTAGCGGGGCGCACAGATACGCAGTATTTT. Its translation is CASSRLAGRTDTQYF.

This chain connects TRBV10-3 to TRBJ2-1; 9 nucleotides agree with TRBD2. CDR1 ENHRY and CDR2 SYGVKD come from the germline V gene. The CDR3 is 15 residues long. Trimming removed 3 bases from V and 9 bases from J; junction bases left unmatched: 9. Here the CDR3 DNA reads TGTGCCATCAGTGATTCGGGACTAGCTGGCAGTGAGCAGTTCTTC. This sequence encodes CAISDSGLAGSEQFF.

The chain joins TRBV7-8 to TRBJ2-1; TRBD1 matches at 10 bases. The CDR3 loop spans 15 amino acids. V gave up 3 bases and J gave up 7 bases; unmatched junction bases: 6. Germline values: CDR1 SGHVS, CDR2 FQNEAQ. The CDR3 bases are TGTGCCAGCAGCTTCAGCGGGACAGGGGTAAATGAGCAGTTCTTC. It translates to CASSFSGTGVNEQFF.

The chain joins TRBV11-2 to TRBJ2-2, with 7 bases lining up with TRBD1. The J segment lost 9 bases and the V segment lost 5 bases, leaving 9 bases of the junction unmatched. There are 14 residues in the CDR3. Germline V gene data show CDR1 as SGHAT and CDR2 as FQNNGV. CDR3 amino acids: CASSSIRQGWELFF. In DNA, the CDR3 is TGTGCCAGCAGCAGCATCCGACAGGGTTGGGAGCTGTTTTTT.

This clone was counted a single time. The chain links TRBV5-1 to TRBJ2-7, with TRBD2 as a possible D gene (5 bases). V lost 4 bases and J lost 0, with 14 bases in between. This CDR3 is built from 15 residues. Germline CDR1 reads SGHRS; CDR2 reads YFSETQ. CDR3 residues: CASSPTAEASYEQYF. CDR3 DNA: TGCGCCAGCAGCCCAACAGCGGAGGCCTCCTACGAGCAGTACTTC. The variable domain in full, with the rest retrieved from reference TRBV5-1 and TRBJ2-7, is KAGVTQTPRYLIKTRGQQVTLSCSPISGHRSVSWYQQTPGQGLQFLFEYFSETQRNKGNFPGRFSGRQFSNSRSEMNVSTLELGDSALYLCASSPTAEASYEQYFGPGTRLTVT.

The CDR3: CASSLMRGGEDTQYF. The CDR3 bases are TGTGCCAGCAGTTTAATGCGGGGGGGCGAAGATACGCAGTATTTT. This chain uses TRBV28 with TRBJ2-3; 9 nucleotides line up with TRBD2. There are 15 residues in the CDR3. Germline V gene data show CDR1 as MDHEN and CDR2 as SYDVKM. The J segment lost 5 bases and the V segment lost 2 bases, leaving 5 bases of the junction unmatched.

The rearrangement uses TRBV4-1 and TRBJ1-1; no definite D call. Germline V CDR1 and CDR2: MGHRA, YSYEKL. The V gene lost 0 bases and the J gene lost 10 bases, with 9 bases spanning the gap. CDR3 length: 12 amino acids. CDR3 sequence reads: CASSQDWRGAFF. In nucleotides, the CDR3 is TGCGCCAGCAGCCAAGATTGGCGGGGAGCTTTCTTT.

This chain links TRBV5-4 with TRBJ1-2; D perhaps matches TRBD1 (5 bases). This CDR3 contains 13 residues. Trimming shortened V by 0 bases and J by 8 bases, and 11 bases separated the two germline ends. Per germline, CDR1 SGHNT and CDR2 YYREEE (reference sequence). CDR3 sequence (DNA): TGTGCCAGCAGCTTGGGGGGGGTTCAGGGCTACACCTTC. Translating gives CASSLGGVQGYTF.